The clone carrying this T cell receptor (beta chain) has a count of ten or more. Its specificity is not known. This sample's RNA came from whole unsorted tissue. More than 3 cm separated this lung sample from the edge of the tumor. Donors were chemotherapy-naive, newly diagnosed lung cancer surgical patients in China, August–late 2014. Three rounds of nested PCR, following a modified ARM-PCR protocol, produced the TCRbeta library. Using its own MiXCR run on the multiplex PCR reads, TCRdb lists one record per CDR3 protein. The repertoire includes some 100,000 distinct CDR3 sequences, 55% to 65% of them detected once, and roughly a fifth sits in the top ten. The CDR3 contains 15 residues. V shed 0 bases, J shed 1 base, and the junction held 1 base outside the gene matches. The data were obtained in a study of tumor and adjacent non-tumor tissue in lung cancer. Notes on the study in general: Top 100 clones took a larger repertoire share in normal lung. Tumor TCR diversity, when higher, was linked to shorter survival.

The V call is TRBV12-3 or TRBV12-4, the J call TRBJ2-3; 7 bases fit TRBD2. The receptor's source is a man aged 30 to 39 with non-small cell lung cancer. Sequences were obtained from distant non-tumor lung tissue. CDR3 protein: CASSLAGGGTDTQYF. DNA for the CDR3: TGTGCCAGCAGTTTAGCGGGAGGGGGCACAGATACGCAGTATTTT.